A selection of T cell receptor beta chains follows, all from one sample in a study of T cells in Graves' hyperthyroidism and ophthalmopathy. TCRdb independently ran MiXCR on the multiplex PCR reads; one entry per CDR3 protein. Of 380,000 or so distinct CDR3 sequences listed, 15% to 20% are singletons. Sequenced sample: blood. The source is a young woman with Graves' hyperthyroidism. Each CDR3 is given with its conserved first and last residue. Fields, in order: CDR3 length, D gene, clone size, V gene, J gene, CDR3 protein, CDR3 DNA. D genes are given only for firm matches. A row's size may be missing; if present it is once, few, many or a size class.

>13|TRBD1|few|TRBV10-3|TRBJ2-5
CAISDRGQETKYF
TGTGCCATCAGCGACAGGGGCCAAGAGACCAAGTACTTC
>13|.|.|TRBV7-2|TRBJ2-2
CASSARNTGELLF
TGTGCCAGCAGTGCCAGAAACACCGGGGAGCTGCTTTTT
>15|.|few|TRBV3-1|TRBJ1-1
CASRVRGGATSEAFF
TGTGCCAGCAGGGTCCGTGGGGGGGCTACAAGTGAAGCTTTCTTT
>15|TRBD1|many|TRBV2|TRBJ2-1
CASSVTGGFYNEQFF
TGTGCCAGCAGTGTTACAGGGGGTTTCTACAATGAGCAGTTCTTC
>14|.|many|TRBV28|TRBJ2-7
CASSSPIRSREQYF
TGTGCCAGCAGTAGCCCGATCAGGTCACGCGAGCAGTACTTC
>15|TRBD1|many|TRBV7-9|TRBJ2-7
CASTLGVGQGVEQYF
TGTGCCAGCACCCTAGGGGTCGGACAGGGAGTCGAGCAGTACTTC
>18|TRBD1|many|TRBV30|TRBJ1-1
CACAQGGRWFSMNTEAFF
TGTGCCTGTGCACAGGGGGGTAGGTGGTTCTCGATGAACACTGAAGCTTTCTTT
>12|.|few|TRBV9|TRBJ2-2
CASSVVDGELFF
TGTGCCAGCAGCGTAGTGGACGGGGAGCTGTTTTTT
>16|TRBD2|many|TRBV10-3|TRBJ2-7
CAARAAAGLALYEQYF
TGTGCCGCCCGGGCCGCCGCGGGACTAGCCCTCTACGAGCAGTACTTC
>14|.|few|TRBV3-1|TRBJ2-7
CASSQVRLDDEQYF
TGTGCCAGCAGCCAAGTTAGACTAGACGACGAGCAGTACTTC
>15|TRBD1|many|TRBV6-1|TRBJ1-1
CASSRPGQGATEAFF
TGTGCCAGCAGTCGTCCGGGACAGGGGGCAACTGAAGCTTTCTTT
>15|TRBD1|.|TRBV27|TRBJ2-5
CASSLGQGALETQYF
TGTGCCAGCAGCCTCGGACAGGGGGCCTTAGAGACCCAGTACTTC
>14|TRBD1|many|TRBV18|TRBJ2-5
CASSRDRGQETQYF
TGTGCCAGCTCACGGGACAGGGGGCAAGAGACCCAGTACTTC
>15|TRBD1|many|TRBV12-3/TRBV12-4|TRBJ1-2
CASSAPRQGYYGYTF
TGTGCCAGCAGCGCTCCTAGACAGGGGTACTATGGCTACACCTTC
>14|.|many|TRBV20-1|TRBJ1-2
CSARELGTPAGYTF
TGCAGTGCTAGAGAGCTTGGGACACCGGCCGGCTACACCTTC
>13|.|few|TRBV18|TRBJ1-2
CASSPGALYGYTF
TGTGCCAGCTCACCAGGGGCCCTCTATGGCTACACCTTC
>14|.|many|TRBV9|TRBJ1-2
CASSVAGKLYGYTF
TGTGCCAGCAGCGTGGCAGGCAAGCTCTATGGCTACACCTTC
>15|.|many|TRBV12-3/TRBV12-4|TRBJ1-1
CASRPRRRGDTEAFF
TGTGCCAGCAGACCACGCCGCAGAGGGGACACTGAAGCTTTCTTT
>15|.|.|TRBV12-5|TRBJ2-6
CASGSGVSGANVLTF
TGTGCTAGTGGTTCGGGGGTGAGTGGGGCCAACGTCCTGACTTTC
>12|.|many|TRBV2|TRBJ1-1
CASIRSGTEAFF
TGTGCCAGCATCCGGTCGGGGACTGAAGCTTTCTTT
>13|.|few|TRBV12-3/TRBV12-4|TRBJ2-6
CASRGTGANVLTF
TGTGCCAGCAGGGGGACTGGGGCCAACGTCCTGACTTTC
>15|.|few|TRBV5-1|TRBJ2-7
CASSLSVGSSYEQYF
TGCGCCAGCAGCTTGTCTGTGGGGAGCTCCTACGAGCAGTACTTC
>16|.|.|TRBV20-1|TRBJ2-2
CSAGDREDRFTGELFF
TGCAGTGCTGGAGATAGAGAAGACCGCTTCACCGGGGAGCTGTTTTTT
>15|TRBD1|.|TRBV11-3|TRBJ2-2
CASSSPTGDTGELFF
TGTGCCAGCAGCTCCCCGACAGGGGACACCGGGGAGCTGTTTTTT
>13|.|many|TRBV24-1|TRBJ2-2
CATSVSSPGELFF
TGTGCCACCAGTGTTTCCAGTCCCGGGGAGCTGTTTTTT
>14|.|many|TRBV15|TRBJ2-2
CATSRMQGSGELFF
TGTGCCACCAGCAGGATGCAGGGCTCCGGGGAGCTGTTTTTT
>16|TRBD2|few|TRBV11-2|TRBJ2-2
CASSPRTSGVTGELFF
TGTGCCAGCAGCCCCAGGACTAGCGGGGTCACCGGGGAGCTGTTTTTT
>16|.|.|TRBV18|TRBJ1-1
CASSRVRRQLNTEAFF
TGTGCCAGCTCACGAGTTCGCAGACAGTTGAACACTGAAGCTTTCTTT
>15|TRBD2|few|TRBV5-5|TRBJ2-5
CASSQLAGDGETQYF
TGTGCCAGCAGCCAATTAGCGGGGGACGGAGAGACCCAGTACTTC
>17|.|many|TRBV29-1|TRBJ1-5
CSVSNETAVQPFLPQHF
TGCAGCGTTTCTAACGAGACAGCCGTGCAACCTTTCCTGCCCCAGCATTTT
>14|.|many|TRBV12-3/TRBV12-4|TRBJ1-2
CASSLERLNYGYTF
TGTGCCAGCAGCTTAGAGCGGCTCAACTATGGCTACACCTTC
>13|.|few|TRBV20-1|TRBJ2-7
CSVGDNTGYEQYF
TGCAGTGTGGGTGATAACACCGGTTACGAGCAGTACTTC
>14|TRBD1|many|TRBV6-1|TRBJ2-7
CASSHRQGPYEQYF
TGTGCCAGCAGCCATAGACAGGGCCCCTACGAGCAGTACTTC
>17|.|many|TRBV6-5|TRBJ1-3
CASSYDRPGSRGNTIYF
TGTGCCAGCAGTTACGACCGACCGGGATCGAGGGGGAACACCATATATTTT
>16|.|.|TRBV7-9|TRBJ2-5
CASARVGVAAQETQYF
TGTGCCAGCGCCCGGGTGGGGGTAGCCGCCCAAGAGACCCAGTACTTC
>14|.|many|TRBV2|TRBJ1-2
CASSESWSNYGYTF
TGTGCCAGCAGTGAATCTTGGTCCAACTATGGCTACACCTTC
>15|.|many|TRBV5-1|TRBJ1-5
CASSLGGFLNQPQHF
TGCGCCAGCAGCTTGGGGGGTTTCCTCAATCAGCCCCAGCATTTT
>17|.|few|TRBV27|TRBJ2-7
CASSLSPQSGTSYEQYF
TGTGCCAGCAGTTTATCTCCGCAATCGGGTACCTCCTACGAGCAGTACTTC
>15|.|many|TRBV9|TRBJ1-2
CASSVEGGGSYGYTF
TGTGCCAGCAGCGTAGAGGGCGGGGGAAGTTATGGCTACACCTTC
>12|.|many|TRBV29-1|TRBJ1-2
CSVEPVVDGYTF
TGCAGCGTCGAACCCGTGGTGGATGGCTACACCTTC
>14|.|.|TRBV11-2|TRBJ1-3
CASSLGATGNTIYF
TGTGCCAGCAGCCTCGGCGCTACAGGAAACACCATATATTTT
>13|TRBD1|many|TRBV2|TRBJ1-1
CASSEAGTGGAFF
TGTGCCAGCAGTGAAGCAGGGACAGGAGGCGCTTTCTTT
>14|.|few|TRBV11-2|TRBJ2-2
CASSLPTRPGELFF
TGTGCCAGCAGCTTACCGACTCGACCCGGGGAGCTGTTTTTT
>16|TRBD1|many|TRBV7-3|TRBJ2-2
CASSSATGGATGELFF
TGTGCCAGCAGCTCCGCTACAGGGGGCGCGACCGGGGAGCTGTTTTTT
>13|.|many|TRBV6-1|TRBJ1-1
CASRAPVETEAFF
TGTGCCAGCAGGGCCCCGGTGGAGACTGAAGCTTTCTTT
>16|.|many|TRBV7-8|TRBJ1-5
CASSLARGRMSQPQHF
TGTGCCAGCAGCTTAGCGCGAGGGCGGATGAGTCAGCCCCAGCATTTT